This is a list of T cell receptor beta chains from one sample in a study of cytomegalovirus exposure and HLA in healthy donors. Profiling relied on immunoSEQ multiplex PCR, and the TCRdb table lists in-frame clones only, not all of them. The sample records under 300,000 clones, about 83% being singletons. The sample was PBMCs. The receptors here all came from a woman aged 40 to 49 in good health and CMV-seropositive. CDR3s include the opening cysteine and the closing phenylalanine or tryptophan. A D gene is named only where the DNA matches it firmly. Size values are once, few and many counts, or a class for expanded clones, and some rows have none.

TRBV7-2	NA	TRBJ2-3	NA	TGTGCCAGCAGCATAGCTCAGGGGGATACGCAGTATTTT	CASSIAQGDTQYF
TRBV7-2	NA	TRBJ2-7	NA	TGTGCCAGCAGCTTATCGGGACAAGAGAATTACGAGCAGTACTTC	CASSLSGQENYEQYF
TRBV5-6	TRBD1	TRBJ1-2	few	TGTGCCAGCAGCTGGGGACAGGGGGCAGGGTATGGCTACACCTTC	CASSWGQGAGYGYTF
TRBV7-9	TRBD1	TRBJ2-2	NA	TGTGCCAGCAGCTGGAGACAGGGGGAAAACGCGAACACCGGGGAGCTGTTTTTT	CASSWRQGENANTGELFF
TRBV18	TRBD2	TRBJ2-4	few	TGTGCCAGCTCGTCCACTAGCGGGAGTTACATTCAGTACTTC	CASSSTSGSYIQYF
TRBV19	NA	TRBJ2-7	NA	TGTGCCAGTGCCTCAGCGGGTTCCTACGAGCAGTACTTC	CASASAGSYEQYF
TRBV4-3	NA	TRBJ2-2	NA	TGCGCCAGCAGCCAAGATTTGTACAGGGCGAGGGGCACCGGGGAGCTGTTTTTT	CASSQDLYRARGTGELFF
TRBV7-2	NA	TRBJ2-5	NA	TGTGCCAGCAGCCCCCGCGGGCTCCAAGAGACCCAGTACTTC	CASSPRGLQETQYF
TRBV29-1	NA	TRBJ2-1	NA	TGCAGCGTTGAAGATTCTCTAGCGTGGTACAATGAGCAGTTCTTC	CSVEDSLAWYNEQFF
TRBV7-6	TRBD2	TRBJ2-7	NA	TGTGCCAGCAGCTCGACGACTAGCGGAAACTCCTACGAGCAGTACTTC	CASSSTTSGNSYEQYF
TRBV5-6	NA	TRBJ2-7	once	TGTGCCAGCAGTTTTTCGACGGGTGCCCACTACTACGAGCAGTACTTC	CASSFSTGAHYYEQYF
TRBV29-1	NA	TRBJ1-1	few	TGCAGCGTTGAACAGGGTCAAGCTTTCTTT	CSVEQGQAFF
TRBV4-1	TRBD1	TRBJ2-2	NA	TGCGCCAGCAGCCAAGCGGAGACAGGGGGCTGGACCGGGGAGCTGTTTTTT	CASSQAETGGWTGELFF
TRBV28	NA	TRBJ1-5	NA	TGTGCCAGCAGTTCCCCGGGTACACCCCTCAATCAGCCCCAGCATTTT	CASSSPGTPLNQPQHF
TRBV18	NA	TRBJ1-3	few	TGTGCCAGCTCACCCCGCACACTGGGCCTCTCTGGAAACACCATATATTTT	CASSPRTLGLSGNTIYF
TRBV13	NA	TRBJ1-1	NA	TGTGCCAGCAGCTTAGGCCCGAGTTCACTGGGAGGCACTGAAGCTTTCTTT	CASSLGPSSLGGTEAFF
TRBV27	TRBD1	TRBJ1-6	once	TGTGCCAGCAGCATTAGCAGGGGGCCGAATTCACCCCTCCACTTT	CASSISRGPNSPLHF
TRBV4-3	NA	TRBJ2-6	NA	TGCGCCAGCAGCCAGGCCTTTGGGGCCAACGTCCTGACTTTC	CASSQAFGANVLTF
TRBV6-5	TRBD2	TRBJ2-3	NA	TGTGCCAGCAGTTACGAGCCTAGCGGGGGCACAGATACGCAGTATTTT	CASSYEPSGGTDTQYF
TRBV5-1	TRBD1	TRBJ1-1	NA	TGCGCCAGCAGCGTCGACAGGGGGAGCACTGAAGCTTTCTTT	CASSVDRGSTEAFF
TRBV27	NA	TRBJ2-7	NA	TGTGCCAGCAGTTCCTCTCTGAGCGGCGAGCAGTACTTC	CASSSSLSGEQYF
TRBV5-4	NA	TRBJ2-5	NA	TGTGCCTTTGGTCCACCACTCCAAGAGACCCAGTACTTC	CAFGPPLQETQYF
TRBV5-1	NA	TRBJ1-2	once	TGCGCCAGCAGCTTGGGGGCCCCGCAGGGCAGAAAATATGGCTACACCTTC	CASSLGAPQGRKYGYTF
TRBV25-1	TRBD1	TRBJ1-1	NA	TGTGCCAGCAGTTCAGGAGGGACAGGGGGAGGCACTGAAGCTTTCTTT	CASSSGGTGGGTEAFF
TRBV7-2	TRBD1	TRBJ2-7	NA	TGTGCCAGCAGCCCCCAGGGGGCCTACGAGCAGTACTTC	CASSPQGAYEQYF
TRBV7-9	NA	TRBJ1-1	NA	TGTGCCAGCACCAATGGGGGCGGATTGAACACTGAAGCTTTCTTT	CASTNGGGLNTEAFF
TRBV18	TRBD1	TRBJ1-1	NA	TGTGCCAGCTCGGCAGGACAGGGTGCTACTGAAGCTTTCTTT	CASSAGQGATEAFF
TRBV5-1	NA	TRBJ2-7	NA	TGCGCCAGCAGCTTGGACAGGGCAGGGGAGCAGTACTTC	CASSLDRAGEQYF
TRBV5-1	NA	TRBJ1-1	once	TGCGCCAGCAGCCGGGACACTGAAGCTTTCTTT	CASSRDTEAFF
TRBV6-6	TRBD2	TRBJ2-3	NA	TGTGCCAGCAGCGACGGGACTAGCGGGAGACGAGATACGCAGTATTTT	CASSDGTSGRRDTQYF
TRBV29-1	TRBD1	TRBJ2-3	NA	TGCAGCGTTGGACAGGGTGGCACAGATACGCAGTATTTT	CSVGQGGTDTQYF
TRBV29-1	TRBD1	TRBJ1-1	NA	TGCAGCGTTGAGGGACAGGCTAACACTGAAGCTTTCTTT	CSVEGQANTEAFF
TRBV5-1	TRBD1	TRBJ1-5	NA	TGCGCCAGCAGCCTCGCCCCTGGACAGGGTGGCAATCAGCCCCAGCATTTT	CASSLAPGQGGNQPQHF
TRBV18	TRBD2	TRBJ2-1	NA	TGTGCCAGCGCGGAGGGACTAGCGGTGAATGAGCAGTTCTTC	CASAEGLAVNEQFF
TRBV19	TRBD2	TRBJ2-1	once	TGTGCCGTTAAGCGGGAACCCAATGAGCAGTTCTTC	CAVKREPNEQFF
TRBV27	NA	TRBJ2-3	NA	TGTGCCAGCAGTTTATTGGGCGGGATAACCCCAGATACGCAGTATTTT	CASSLLGGITPDTQYF
TRBV6-5	NA	TRBJ2-3	NA	TGTGCCAGCAGGGGGGCAGCCCGAGATACGCAGTATTTT	CASRGAARDTQYF
TRBV5-6	TRBD2	TRBJ2-1	NA	TGTGCCAGCAGCTTGGCCGTTAGCGGGAGAGATGAGCAGTTCTTC	CASSLAVSGRDEQFF
TRBV30	NA	TRBJ1-1	NA	TGTGCCTGGAGCTTCGCCAGCACTGAAGCTTTCTTT	CAWSFASTEAFF
TRBV7-9	TRBD1	TRBJ2-2	NA	TGTGCCAGCAGCGGACAGGGTCGAACCGGGGAGCTGTTTTTT	CASSGQGRTGELFF
TRBV18	NA	TRBJ2-3	NA	TGTGCCAGCTCACCGCAACTAGCCCAGACAGATACGCAGTATTTT	CASSPQLAQTDTQYF
TRBV27	NA	TRBJ2-7	NA	TGTGCCAGCAGTTTAAACGGGGGAGGCTACGAGCAGTACTTC	CASSLNGGGYEQYF
TRBV7-9	NA	TRBJ2-1	NA	TGTGCCAGCAGCTTAGGCGACAATGAGCAGTTCTTC	CASSLGDNEQFF
TRBV7-3	TRBD1	TRBJ2-2	NA	TGTGCCAGCAGCTTTGGGACAGGGGTAAACACCGGGGAGCTGTTTTTT	CASSFGTGVNTGELFF
TRBV4-2	TRBD1	TRBJ2-2	once	TGTGCCAGCAGCCAAGATGGCCGGACAGGGGGCAACACCGGGGAGCTGTTTTTT	CASSQDGRTGGNTGELFF
TRBV14	TRBD2	TRBJ2-6	NA	TGTGCCACCCGGACTAGCGGGACAGCTGGGGCCAACGTCCTGACTTTC	CATRTSGTAGANVLTF
TRBV7-9	TRBD2	TRBJ2-1	NA	TGTGCCAGCAGCCGGACTAGCGGGAGCTCCAATGAGCAGTTCTTC	CASSRTSGSSNEQFF
TRBV2	NA	TRBJ1-3	NA	TGTGCCAGTAATTCAGGGAACGGAAACACCATATATTTT	CASNSGNGNTIYF
TRBV28	NA	TRBJ2-2	NA	TGTGCCAGCAGTTTGGGACAGAACACCGGGGAGCTGTTTTTT	CASSLGQNTGELFF
TRBV9	NA	TRBJ1-2	NA	TGTGCCAGCAGCGTAGTGTTAAACTATGGCTACACCTTC	CASSVVLNYGYTF
TRBV7-3	TRBD2	TRBJ2-7	NA	TGTGCCAGCAGCGACTGGGGACTAGGAACCGAGCAGTACTTC	CASSDWGLGTEQYF
TRBV10-3	TRBD1	TRBJ2-7	few	TGTGCCATCAGGGGGACAGGGGTCGACGAGCAGTACTTC	CAIRGTGVDEQYF
TRBV21-1	NA	TRBJ1-3	few	TGTGCCATCCACGACAGGTTATATTTT	CAIHDRLYF
TRBV6-1	NA	TRBJ2-3	few	TGTGCCAGCAGTGAATTGGGGTTAGCGGCAGATACGCAGTATTTT	CASSELGLAADTQYF